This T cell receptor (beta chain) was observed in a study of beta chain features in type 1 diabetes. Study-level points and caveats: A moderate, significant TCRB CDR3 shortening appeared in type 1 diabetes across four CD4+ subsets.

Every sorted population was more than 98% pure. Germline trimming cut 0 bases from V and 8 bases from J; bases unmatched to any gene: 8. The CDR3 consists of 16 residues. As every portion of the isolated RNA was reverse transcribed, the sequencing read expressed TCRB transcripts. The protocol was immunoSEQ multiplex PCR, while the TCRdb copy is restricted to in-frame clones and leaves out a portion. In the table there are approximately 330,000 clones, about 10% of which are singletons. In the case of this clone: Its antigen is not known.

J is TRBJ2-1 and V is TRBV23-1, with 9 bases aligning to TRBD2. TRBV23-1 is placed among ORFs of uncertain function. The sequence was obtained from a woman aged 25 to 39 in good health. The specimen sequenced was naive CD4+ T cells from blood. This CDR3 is CASSQSWREGLYEQFF. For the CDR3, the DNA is TGCGCCAGCAGTCAATCCTGGCGGGAGGGCCTCTATGAGCAGTTCTTC.